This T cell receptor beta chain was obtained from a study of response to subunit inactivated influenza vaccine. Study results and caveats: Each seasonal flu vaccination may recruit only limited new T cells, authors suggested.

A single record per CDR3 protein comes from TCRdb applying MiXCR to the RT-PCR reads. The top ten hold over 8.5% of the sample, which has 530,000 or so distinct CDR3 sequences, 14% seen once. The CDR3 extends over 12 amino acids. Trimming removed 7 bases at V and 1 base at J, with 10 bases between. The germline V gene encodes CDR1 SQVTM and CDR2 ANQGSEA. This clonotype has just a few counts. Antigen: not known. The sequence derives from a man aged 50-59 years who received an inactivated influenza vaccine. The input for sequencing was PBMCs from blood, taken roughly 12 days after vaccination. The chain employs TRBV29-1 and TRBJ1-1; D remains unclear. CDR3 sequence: CSALGSNTEAFF. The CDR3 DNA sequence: TGCAGCGCCTTGGGATCGAACACTGAAGCTTTCTTT.